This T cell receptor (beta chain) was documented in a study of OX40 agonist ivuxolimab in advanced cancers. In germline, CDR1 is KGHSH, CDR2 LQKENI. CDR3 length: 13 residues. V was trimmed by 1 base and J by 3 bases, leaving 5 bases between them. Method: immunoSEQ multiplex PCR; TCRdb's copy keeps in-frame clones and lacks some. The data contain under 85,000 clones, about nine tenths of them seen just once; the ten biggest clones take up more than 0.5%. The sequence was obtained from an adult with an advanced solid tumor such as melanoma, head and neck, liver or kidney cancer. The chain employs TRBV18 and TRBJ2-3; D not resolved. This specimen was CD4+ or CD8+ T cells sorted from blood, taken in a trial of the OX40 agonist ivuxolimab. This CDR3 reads CASSPLETDTQYF. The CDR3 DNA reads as TGTGCCAGCTCACCACTAGAAACAGATACGCAGTATTTT.